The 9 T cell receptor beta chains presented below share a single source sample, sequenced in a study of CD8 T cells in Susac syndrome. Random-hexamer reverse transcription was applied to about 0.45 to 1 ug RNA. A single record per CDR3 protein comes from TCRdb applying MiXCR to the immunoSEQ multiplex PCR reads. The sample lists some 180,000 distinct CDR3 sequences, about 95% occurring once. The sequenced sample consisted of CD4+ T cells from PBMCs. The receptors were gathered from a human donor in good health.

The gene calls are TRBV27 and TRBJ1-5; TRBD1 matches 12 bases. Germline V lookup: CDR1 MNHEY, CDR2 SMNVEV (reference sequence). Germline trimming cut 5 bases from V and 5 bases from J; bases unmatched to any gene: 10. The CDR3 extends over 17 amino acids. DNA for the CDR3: TGTGCCAGCAGTCCGCGGGACAGGGGGCTCTCGGATCAGCCCCAGCATTTT. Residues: CASSPRDRGLSDQPQHF.

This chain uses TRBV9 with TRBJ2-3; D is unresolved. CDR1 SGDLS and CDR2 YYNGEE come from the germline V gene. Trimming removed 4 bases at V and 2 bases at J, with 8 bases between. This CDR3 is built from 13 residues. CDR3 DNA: TGTGCCAGCAGCCCCGGGTACACAGATACGCAGTATTTT. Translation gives CASSPGYTDTQYF.

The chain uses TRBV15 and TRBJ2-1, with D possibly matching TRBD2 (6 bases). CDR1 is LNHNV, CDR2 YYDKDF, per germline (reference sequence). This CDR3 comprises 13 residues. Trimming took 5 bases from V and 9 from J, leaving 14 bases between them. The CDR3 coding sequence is TGTGCCACCAGCGGGTTTGGGGGGAGTGAGCAGTTCTTC. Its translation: CATSGFGGSEQFF.

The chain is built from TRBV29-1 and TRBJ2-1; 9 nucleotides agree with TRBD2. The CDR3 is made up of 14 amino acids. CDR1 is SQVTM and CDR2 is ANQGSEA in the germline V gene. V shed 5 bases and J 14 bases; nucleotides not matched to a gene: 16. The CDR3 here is CSVQPRLSGSGEFF. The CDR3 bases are TGCAGCGTTCAGCCTCGACTTAGCGGGAGTGGGGAGTTCTTC.

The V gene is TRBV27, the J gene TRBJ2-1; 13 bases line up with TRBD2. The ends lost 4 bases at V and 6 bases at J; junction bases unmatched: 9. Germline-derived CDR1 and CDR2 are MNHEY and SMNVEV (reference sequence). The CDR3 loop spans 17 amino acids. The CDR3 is CASSSRLTSGRANEQFF. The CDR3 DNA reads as TGTGCCAGCAGTTCAAGACTTACTAGCGGGAGGGCCAATGAGCAGTTCTTC.

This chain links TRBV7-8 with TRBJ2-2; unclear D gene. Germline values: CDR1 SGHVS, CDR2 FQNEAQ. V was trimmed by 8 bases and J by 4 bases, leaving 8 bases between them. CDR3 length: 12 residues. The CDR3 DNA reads TGTGCCAGCTTAGGGATCACCGGGGAGCTGTTTTTT. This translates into CASLGITGELFF.

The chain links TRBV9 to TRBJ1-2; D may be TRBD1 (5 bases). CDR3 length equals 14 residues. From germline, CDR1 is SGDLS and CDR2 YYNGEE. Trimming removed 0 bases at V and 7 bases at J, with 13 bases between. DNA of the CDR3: TGTGCCAGCAGCGTAGTGGGGGGAAGCTCTGGCTACACCTTC. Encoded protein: CASSVVGGSSGYTF.

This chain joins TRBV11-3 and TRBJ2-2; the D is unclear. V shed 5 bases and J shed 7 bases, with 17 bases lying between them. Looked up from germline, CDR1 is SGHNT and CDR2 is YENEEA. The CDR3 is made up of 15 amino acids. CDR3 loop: CASSARSVISGELFF. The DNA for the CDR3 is TGTGCCAGCAGCGCCAGGAGCGTAATTAGCGGGGAGCTGTTTTTT.

The CDR3 spells CASSLFQGEAFF. The CDR3 region has the DNA TGTGCCAGCAGTTTATTTCAGGGTGAAGCTTTCTTT. The chain couples TRBV28 to TRBJ1-1; TRBD1 is a possible D gene (5 bases). Germline CDR1 reads MDHEN; CDR2 reads SYDVKM. The CDR3 contains 12 residues. The ends were cut back, 1 base at V and 7 bases at J, with 7 bases in the middle.